One sample yielded the 6 T cell receptor beta chains listed below, sequenced in a study of T cell repertoires in cytomegalovirus infection. TCRdb reprocessed the reads via MiXCR and lists one record per CDR3 protein. The sample has around 630,000 distinct CDR3 sequences, less than 25% seen once. Material for sequencing was CD8+ T cells from PBMCs. The receptors stem from a human donor in good health (CMV status not recorded). Some clones in this sample may be carry-over from other donors' samples.

The chain has TRBV20-1 and TRBJ1-1; unclear D gene. The germline V gene has CDR1 DFQATT and CDR2 SNEGSKA (reference sequence). V was shortened by 5 bases and J by 0 bases, with 4 bases between the two germline ends. The CDR3 is 11 amino acids. The CDR3: CSAPVNTEAFF. In DNA, the CDR3 is TGCAGTGCTCCAGTGAACACTGAAGCTTTCTTT.

This clonotype was detected ten times or more. V is TRBV4-3 and J is TRBJ1-5, with D unclear. Trimming removed 0 bases at V and 5 bases at J, with 11 bases between. Looked up from germline, CDR1 is LGHNA and CDR2 is YSLEER. The CDR3 loop spans 15 amino acids. The CDR3 region is CASSQDRGRDQPQHF. CDR3 DNA sequence: TGCGCCAGCAGCCAAGATAGAGGCAGAGATCAGCCCCAGCATTTT.

The chain couples TRBV7-9 to TRBJ1-2, with 8 positions matching TRBD1. Germline V CDR1 and CDR2: SEHNR, FQNEAQ (reference sequence). The CDR3 covers 15 residues. The trim removed 4 bases at V and 7 bases at J, leaving 11 bases unmatched. Here the CDR3 DNA reads TGTGCCAGCAGCTCGGACAGGGCTTTTCATCTTGGCTACACCTTC. Its protein product is CASSSDRAFHLGYTF.

This rearrangement joins TRBV20-1 to TRBJ2-1, with D maybe TRBD1 (5 bases). This CDR3 is built from 16 residues. Germline loops: CDR1 DFQATT, CDR2 SNEGSKA (reference sequence). V was trimmed by 3 bases and J by 4 bases, leaving 19 bases between them. The CDR3 coding sequence is TGCAGTGCTAGCAGTCCAGGACAAGGCTCATACAATGAGCAGTTCTTC. Its translation is CSASSPGQGSYNEQFF.

V is TRBV9 and J is TRBJ2-3; no definite D call. This CDR3 comprises 14 residues. Per germline, CDR1 SGDLS and CDR2 YYNGEE. Trimming stripped 0 bases from V and 2 bases from J, with 7 bases between. DNA of the CDR3: TGTGCCAGCAGCGTAGCTAAATACACAGATACGCAGTATTTT. This codes for CASSVAKYTDTQYF.

This clonotype was seen more than once but under ten times. The chain links TRBV28 to TRBJ1-6; 7 nucleotides line up with TRBD1. Per germline, CDR1 MDHEN and CDR2 SYDVKM. After removal of 8 bases from V and 11 bases from J, the junction contained 9 bases not matched to a gene. This CDR3 comprises 13 residues. CDR3 DNA: TGTGCCAGCGATCGACAGGGTAGACCACCCCTCCACTTT. Translated: CASDRQGRPPLHF.